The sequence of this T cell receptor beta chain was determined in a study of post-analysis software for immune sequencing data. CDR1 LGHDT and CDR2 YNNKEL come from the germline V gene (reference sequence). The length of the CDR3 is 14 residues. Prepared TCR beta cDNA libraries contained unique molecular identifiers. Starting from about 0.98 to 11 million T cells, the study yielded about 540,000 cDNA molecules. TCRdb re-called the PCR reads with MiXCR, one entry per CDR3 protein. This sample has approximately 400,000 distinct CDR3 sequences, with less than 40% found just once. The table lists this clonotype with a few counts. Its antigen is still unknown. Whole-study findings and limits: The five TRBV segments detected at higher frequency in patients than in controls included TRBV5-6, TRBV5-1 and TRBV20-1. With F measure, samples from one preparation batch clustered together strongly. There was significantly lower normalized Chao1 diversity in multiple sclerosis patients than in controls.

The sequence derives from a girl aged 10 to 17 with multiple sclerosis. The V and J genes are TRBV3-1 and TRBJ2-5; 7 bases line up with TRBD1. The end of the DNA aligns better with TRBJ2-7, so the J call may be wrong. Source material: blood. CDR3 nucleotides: TGTGCCAGCAGCCTGGGGAGAGGGGGCAACGAGCAGTACTTC. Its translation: CASSLGRGGNEQYF.